Listed below are T cell receptor beta chains from one sample, sequenced in a study of radiotherapy plus CTLA-4 blockade in lung cancer. The protocol was immunoSEQ multiplex PCR, while the TCRdb copy is restricted to in-frame clones and leaves out a portion. Of 81,000 or so clones listed, around 78% are singletons. The sample in question was peripheral blood, obtained from a patient treated with radiotherapy plus ipilimumab. These receptor sequences come from a human donor with non-small cell lung cancer whose response to radiotherapy plus ipilimumab could not be evaluated. Some clones in this sample may be carry-over from other donors' samples. The CDR3 runs from the conserved cysteine through the conserved F or W. The D gene is left open where the match is weak. A row's size may be missing; if present it is once, few, many or a size class.

j_call: TRBJ2-7
v_call: TRBV19
d_call: TRBD1
clone_size: .
cdr3_aa: CASSSDSGTGTYEQYF
cdr3_nt: TGTGCCAGTAGTTCCGACTCCGGGACAGGAACCTACGAGCAGTACTTC

j_call: TRBJ1-3
v_call: TRBV7-9
d_call: .
clone_size: .
cdr3_aa: CASSLAVTAGNTIYF
cdr3_nt: TGTGCCAGCAGCTTAGCCGTGACAGCTGGAAACACCATATATTTT

j_call: TRBJ2-1
v_call: TRBV6-5
d_call: .
clone_size: .
cdr3_aa: CASSSGPSSYNEQFF
cdr3_nt: TGTGCCAGCAGTTCAGGGCCTAGCTCCTACAATGAGCAGTTCTTC

j_call: TRBJ1-2
v_call: TRBV6-5
d_call: .
clone_size: .
cdr3_aa: CASSYSQENYGYTF
cdr3_nt: TGTGCCAGCAGTTACTCACAGGAAAACTATGGCTACACCTTC

j_call: TRBJ1-2
v_call: TRBV19
d_call: TRBD1
clone_size: many
cdr3_aa: CASSDRGSRGYTF
cdr3_nt: TGTGCCAGTAGCGACAGGGGATCACGCGGCTACACCTTC

j_call: TRBJ2-7
v_call: TRBV6-1
d_call: TRBD2
clone_size: .
cdr3_aa: CASSFRGGLYEQYF
cdr3_nt: TGTGCCAGCAGTTTTCGCGGGGGGCTGTACGAGCAGTACTTC

j_call: TRBJ2-3
v_call: TRBV7-9
d_call: TRBD2
clone_size: .
cdr3_aa: CASSPGTTSTDTQYF
cdr3_nt: TGTGCCAGCAGCCCTGGGACTACATCCACAGATACGCAGTATTTT

j_call: TRBJ2-2
v_call: TRBV4-2
d_call: .
clone_size: .
cdr3_aa: CASSQAFTGSNTGELFF
cdr3_nt: TGTGCCAGCAGCCAGGCTTTTACAGGGTCGAACACCGGGGAGCTGTTTTTT

j_call: TRBJ2-3
v_call: TRBV14
d_call: .
clone_size: .
cdr3_aa: CASSRVGADTQYF
cdr3_nt: TGTGCCAGCAGCCGGGTGGGAGCAGATACGCAGTATTTT

j_call: TRBJ2-1
v_call: TRBV4-2
d_call: TRBD2
clone_size: .
cdr3_aa: CASSQTTGGGGNEQFF
cdr3_nt: TGTGCCAGCAGCCAAACCACGGGGGGGGGTGGCAATGAGCAGTTCTTC

j_call: TRBJ2-5
v_call: TRBV6-5
d_call: TRBD2
clone_size: .
cdr3_aa: CASRNGGEETQYF
cdr3_nt: TGTGCCAGCCGTAATGGGGGGGAGGAGACCCAGTACTTC

j_call: TRBJ2-3
v_call: TRBV7-2
d_call: .
clone_size: .
cdr3_aa: CASSLSPGGQLPDTQYF
cdr3_nt: TGTGCCAGCAGCTTATCCCCGGGAGGACAGCTCCCCGATACGCAGTATTTT

j_call: TRBJ1-5
v_call: TRBV19
d_call: TRBD1
clone_size: .
cdr3_aa: CASSQAGGGQPQHF
cdr3_nt: TGTGCCAGTAGTCAGGCAGGGGGTGGGCAGCCCCAGCATTTT

j_call: TRBJ2-7
v_call: TRBV11-2
d_call: TRBD2
clone_size: .
cdr3_aa: CASSLRLAGNYEQYF
cdr3_nt: TGTGCCAGCAGCCTCCGACTAGCGGGTAACTACGAGCAGTACTTC

j_call: TRBJ2-7
v_call: TRBV9
d_call: TRBD1
clone_size: .
cdr3_aa: CASSDRGYEQYF
cdr3_nt: TGTGCCAGCAGCGACAGGGGCTACGAGCAGTACTTC

j_call: TRBJ2-7
v_call: TRBV28
d_call: TRBD1
clone_size: .
cdr3_aa: CASTHPRTGWTYEQYF
cdr3_nt: TGTGCCAGCACCCACCCCCGGACAGGGTGGACCTACGAGCAGTACTTC

j_call: TRBJ1-2
v_call: TRBV30
d_call: .
clone_size: .
cdr3_aa: CAWNPQPRYGYTF
cdr3_nt: TGTGCCTGGAACCCCCAGCCGAGGTACGGCTACACCTTC

j_call: TRBJ1-3
v_call: TRBV15
d_call: .
clone_size: .
cdr3_aa: CATAGGPGNTIYF
cdr3_nt: TGTGCCACCGCCGGAGGACCTGGAAACACCATATATTTT

j_call: TRBJ1-5
v_call: TRBV18
d_call: TRBD1
clone_size: .
cdr3_aa: CASSPQQGGNQPQHF
cdr3_nt: TGTGCCAGCTCACCGCAACAGGGGGGCAATCAGCCCCAGCATTTT

j_call: TRBJ2-7
v_call: TRBV6-5
d_call: TRBD1
clone_size: few
cdr3_aa: CASSLGTGREQYF
cdr3_nt: TGTGCCAGCAGCCTCGGGACAGGCCGCGAGCAGTACTTC

j_call: TRBJ2-5
v_call: TRBV5-1
d_call: .
clone_size: .
cdr3_aa: CASSLAWAGQETQYF
cdr3_nt: TGCGCCAGCAGCTTGGCCTGGGCAGGACAAGAGACCCAGTACTTC

j_call: TRBJ2-1
v_call: TRBV28
d_call: TRBD2
clone_size: .
cdr3_aa: CASSTSEEQFF
cdr3_nt: TGTGCCAGTTCAACTAGCGAGGAGCAGTTCTTC

j_call: TRBJ2-5
v_call: TRBV10-3
d_call: TRBD1
clone_size: .
cdr3_aa: CAIRGTGVQETQYF
cdr3_nt: TGTGCCATCAGGGGGACAGGAGTTCAAGAGACCCAGTACTTC

j_call: TRBJ1-2
v_call: TRBV11-2
d_call: TRBD1
clone_size: .
cdr3_aa: CASSLASGDRGRGYTF
cdr3_nt: TGTGCCAGCAGCTTAGCCTCAGGGGACAGGGGAAGAGGCTACACCTTC

j_call: TRBJ2-7
v_call: TRBV7-9
d_call: .
clone_size: .
cdr3_aa: CASSLGDYRDEQYF
cdr3_nt: TGTGCCAGCAGCTTAGGCGACTACAGGGACGAGCAGTACTTC

j_call: TRBJ2-2
v_call: TRBV7-9
d_call: .
clone_size: .
cdr3_aa: CASSLLRDGELFF
cdr3_nt: TGTGCCAGCAGCTTACTCAGGGATGGGGAGCTGTTTTTT

j_call: TRBJ2-3
v_call: TRBV2
d_call: TRBD2
clone_size: .
cdr3_aa: CASRIAGSTDTQYF
cdr3_nt: TGTGCCAGCAGGATAGCGGGGAGCACAGATACGCAGTATTTT

j_call: TRBJ1-2
v_call: TRBV6-5
d_call: TRBD1
clone_size: .
cdr3_aa: CASSYSAQGAGGYTF
cdr3_nt: TGTGCCAGCAGTTACTCGGCACAGGGGGCGGGAGGCTACACCTTC

j_call: TRBJ1-3
v_call: TRBV4-1
d_call: .
clone_size: .
cdr3_aa: CASSPRQDSGNTIYF
cdr3_nt: TGCGCCAGCAGCCCCCGACAGGACTCTGGAAACACCATATATTTT

j_call: TRBJ1-1
v_call: TRBV11-2
d_call: .
clone_size: few
cdr3_aa: CASSLSRAGHTEAFF
cdr3_nt: TGTGCCAGCAGCTTAAGTCGCGCGGGGCACACTGAAGCTTTCTTT

j_call: TRBJ2-7
v_call: TRBV7-2
d_call: .
clone_size: .
cdr3_aa: CASSLLRVSYEQYF
cdr3_nt: TGTGCCAGCAGCTTACTCAGGGTATCCTACGAGCAGTACTTC

j_call: TRBJ1-5
v_call: TRBV5-1
d_call: TRBD1
clone_size: few
cdr3_aa: CASSPQGAGEPQHF
cdr3_nt: TGCGCCAGCAGCCCACAGGGGGCGGGAGAGCCCCAGCATTTT

j_call: TRBJ2-5
v_call: TRBV6-1
d_call: TRBD1
clone_size: .
cdr3_aa: CASTRQGETQYF
cdr3_nt: TGTGCCAGCACCCGACAGGGTGAGACCCAGTACTTC

j_call: TRBJ2-5
v_call: TRBV5-1
d_call: TRBD1
clone_size: .
cdr3_aa: CASTTDRGRGETQYF
cdr3_nt: TGCGCCAGCACTACGGACAGGGGGCGCGGAGAGACCCAGTACTTC

j_call: TRBJ1-4
v_call: TRBV6-1
d_call: .
clone_size: .
cdr3_aa: CASSRSGANEKLFF
cdr3_nt: TGTGCCAGCAGTCGGTCAGGGGCTAATGAAAAACTGTTTTTT

j_call: TRBJ1-5
v_call: TRBV5-1
d_call: TRBD1
clone_size: few
cdr3_aa: CASSTGPIDRGGQPQHF
cdr3_nt: TGCGCCAGCAGCACGGGCCCGATAGACAGGGGAGGTCAGCCCCAGCATTTT

j_call: TRBJ2-4
v_call: TRBV18
d_call: TRBD2
clone_size: few
cdr3_aa: CASSPGRDWGIQYF
cdr3_nt: TGTGCCAGCTCACCAGGGAGGGACTGGGGCATTCAGTACTTC

j_call: TRBJ2-2
v_call: TRBV12-5
d_call: .
clone_size: .
cdr3_aa: CASAPTGWAGELFF
cdr3_nt: TGTGCTAGTGCCCCCACAGGGTGGGCCGGGGAGCTGTTTTTT

j_call: TRBJ1-2
v_call: TRBV7-9
d_call: TRBD1
clone_size: .
cdr3_aa: CASSGQEFYGYTF
cdr3_nt: TGTGCCAGCAGCGGACAGGAGTTCTATGGCTACACCTTC

j_call: TRBJ1-4
v_call: TRBV11-2
d_call: .
clone_size: once
cdr3_aa: CASSLGTTVIGEKLFF
cdr3_nt: TGTGCCAGCAGCTTAGGGACAACTGTAATTGGCGAAAAACTGTTTTTT

j_call: TRBJ1-2
v_call: TRBV6-5
d_call: .
clone_size: .
cdr3_aa: CASSFHRDVGYGYTF
cdr3_nt: TGTGCCAGCAGTTTTCACAGGGATGTGGGCTATGGCTACACCTTC

j_call: TRBJ1-2
v_call: TRBV7-6
d_call: .
clone_size: .
cdr3_aa: CASSLGAGRDYGYTF
cdr3_nt: TGTGCCAGCAGCTTAGGAGCGGGGAGGGACTATGGCTACACCTTC

j_call: TRBJ1-4
v_call: TRBV11-2
d_call: TRBD1
clone_size: .
cdr3_aa: CASSARQGREKLFF
cdr3_nt: TGTGCCAGCAGCGCCCGACAGGGTAGGGAAAAACTGTTTTTT

j_call: TRBJ2-7
v_call: TRBV5-6
d_call: TRBD2
clone_size: .
cdr3_aa: CASSLASTSGGYYEQYF
cdr3_nt: TGTGCCAGCAGCTTGGCAAGTACTAGCGGGGGGTATTACGAGCAGTACTTC

j_call: TRBJ2-7
v_call: TRBV7-2
d_call: TRBD2
clone_size: .
cdr3_aa: CASSFGGAYEQYF
cdr3_nt: TGTGCCAGCAGCTTTGGGGGGGCCTACGAGCAGTACTTC

j_call: TRBJ1-3
v_call: TRBV19
d_call: .
clone_size: .
cdr3_aa: CASSSRAIRNTIYF
cdr3_nt: TGTGCCAGTAGTTCCCGAGCTATACGAAACACCATATATTTT

j_call: TRBJ2-1
v_call: TRBV5-1
d_call: TRBD2
clone_size: .
cdr3_aa: CASSVGSSGGGEQFF
cdr3_nt: TGCGCCAGCAGCGTAGGTTCTAGCGGGGGTGGTGAGCAGTTCTTC

j_call: TRBJ2-7
v_call: TRBV9
d_call: TRBD2
clone_size: .
cdr3_aa: CASSVAAGLSDEQYF
cdr3_nt: TGTGCCAGCAGCGTAGCAGCGGGGCTTTCTGACGAGCAGTACTTC

j_call: TRBJ1-5
v_call: TRBV5-1
d_call: .
clone_size: .
cdr3_aa: CASRLEGSNQPQHF
cdr3_nt: TGCGCCAGCAGACTGGAGGGAAGCAATCAGCCCCAGCATTTT

j_call: TRBJ2-5
v_call: TRBV28
d_call: .
clone_size: .
cdr3_aa: CASSSGGAAVQETQYF
cdr3_nt: TGTGCCAGCAGTTCCGGGGGAGCGGCCGTACAAGAGACCCAGTACTTC

j_call: TRBJ1-1
v_call: TRBV4-1
d_call: .
clone_size: .
cdr3_aa: CASSVILSGVGEAFF
cdr3_nt: TGCGCCAGCAGCGTCATTTTGTCGGGGGTCGGTGAAGCTTTCTTT

j_call: TRBJ1-1
v_call: TRBV11-2
d_call: .
clone_size: .
cdr3_aa: CASSLARNTEAFF
cdr3_nt: TGTGCCAGCAGCTTAGCTCGGAACACTGAAGCTTTCTTT